The source of this T cell receptor beta chain is a study of prognosis after radiotherapy for stage I lung cancer. At both of two time points, 5 to 6 milliliters of peripheral blood were drawn. Multiplex PCR, run in two rounds, amplified TCR beta CDR3 from genomic DNA. The use of primers specific to each TRBV and TRBJ gene characterized first-round PCR. One entry per CDR3 protein, called by TCRdb with MiXCR from the multiplex PCR reads. This sample has around 21,000 distinct CDR3 sequences; 45% to 55% occur once, and the top ten carry 32%. Points on this clonotype: Its antigen is unknown. The junction and the germline gene differ at one end; a read error may be behind it.

Germline lookup yields CDR1 WSHSY and CDR2 SAAADI. This CDR3 region has 12 residues. Points from the study as a whole: After stereotactic body radiation therapy, patients with later distant metastases showed lower Shannon entropy. In patients receiving stereotactic body radiation therapy, unique TCR clone counts fell afterward, median roughly 10,000 versus 7,000.

This sequence was found in a donor of 50 years or more with non-small cell lung cancer. The specimen was PBMCs, collected before or after stereotactic body radiation therapy (not recorded which). The J gene is TRBJ1-1, the V gene TRBV10-2; D gene uncertain. The CDR3 coding sequence is TGCGCCAGCAGCGACCCGGCGGGGAGCTCTTCCTTT. It specifies CASSDPAGSSSF.